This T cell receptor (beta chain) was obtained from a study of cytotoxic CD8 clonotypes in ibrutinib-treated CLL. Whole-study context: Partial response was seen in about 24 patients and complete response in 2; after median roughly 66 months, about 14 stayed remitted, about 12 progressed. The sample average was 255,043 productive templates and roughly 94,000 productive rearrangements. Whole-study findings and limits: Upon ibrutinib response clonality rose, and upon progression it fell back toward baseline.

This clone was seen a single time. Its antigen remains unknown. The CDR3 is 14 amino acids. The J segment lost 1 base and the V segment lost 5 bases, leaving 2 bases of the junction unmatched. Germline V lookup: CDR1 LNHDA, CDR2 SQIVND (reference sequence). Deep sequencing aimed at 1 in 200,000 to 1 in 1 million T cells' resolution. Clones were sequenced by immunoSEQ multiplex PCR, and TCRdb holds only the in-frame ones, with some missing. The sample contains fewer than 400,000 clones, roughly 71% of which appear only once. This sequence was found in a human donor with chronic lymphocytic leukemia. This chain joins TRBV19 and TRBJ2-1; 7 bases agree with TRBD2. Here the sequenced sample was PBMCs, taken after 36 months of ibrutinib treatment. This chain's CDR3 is CASSEAGSYNEQFF. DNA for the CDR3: TGTGCCAGTAGTGAAGCGGGGTCCTACAATGAGCAGTTCTTC.